The rows below give T cell receptor beta chains drawn from one sample of a study of cytomegalovirus exposure and HLA in healthy donors. This table comes from immunoSEQ multiplex PCR, and its TCRdb copy is limited to in-frame clones, with some not included. The sample lists approximately 170,000 clones, about 85% occurring once. Sequencing used PBMCs. The receptors come from a boy aged 2-15 years in good health and CMV-seronegative. Each CDR3 is given with its conserved first and last residue. A D gene is named only where the DNA matches it firmly. Some rows mark clone size as missing; the rest say once, few, many or name a class of expanded clone.

d_gene	v_gene	abundance	j_gene	CDR3aa	CDR3nt
.	TRBV28	.	TRBJ2-4	CAISGGSIAKNIQYF	TGTGCCATCTCAGGAGGCAGTATAGCCAAAAACATTCAGTACTTC
.	TRBV6-5	.	TRBJ1-4	CASRPPPSESGKLFF	TGTGCCAGCAGACCCCCGCCTTCCGAATCAGGGAAACTGTTTTTT
TRBD2	TRBV7-9	.	TRBJ2-5	CASSSPGAGGETQYF	TGTGCCAGCAGCTCCCCCGGAGCGGGAGGTGAGACCCAGTACTTC
.	TRBV11-2	.	TRBJ1-3	CASSLAPGRPSGNTIYF	TGTGCCAGCAGCTTAGCCCCAGGGCGCCCTTCTGGAAACACCATATATTTT
TRBD2	TRBV4-1	.	TRBJ2-5	CASSQDLASGGSRETQYF	TGCGCCAGCAGCCAAGATCTGGCAAGCGGGGGCTCGAGGGAGACCCAGTACTTC
TRBD2	TRBV28	.	TRBJ2-2	CASSPSGGSNTGELFF	TGTGCCAGCAGCCCCAGCGGGGGCTCGAACACCGGGGAGCTGTTTTTT
.	TRBV5-1	.	TRBJ2-5	CASSQTSWGGGYQETQYF	TGCGCCAGCAGCCAGACCTCATGGGGCGGAGGGTACCAAGAGACCCAGTACTTC
TRBD1	TRBV28	.	TRBJ1-2	CASSFSAGTGIYGYTF	TGTGCCAGCAGTTTCTCCGCCGGGACAGGCATTTATGGCTACACCTTC
.	TRBV11-2	.	TRBJ2-3	CASSLARDTDTQYF	TGTGCCAGCAGCTTAGCTAGAGATACTGATACGCAGTATTTT
.	TRBV5-1	once	TRBJ1-2	CASSSPSRGGYGYTF	TGCGCCAGCAGCTCGCCTAGCAGGGGTGGCTATGGCTACACCTTC
TRBD1	TRBV28	.	TRBJ2-7	CASSQTGGGQYF	TGTGCCAGCAGCCAGACAGGGGGCGGGCAGTACTTC
TRBD1	TRBV10-3	.	TRBJ1-2	CAISETGVRSNYGYTF	TGTGCCATCAGTGAGACAGGGGTAAGGTCTAACTATGGCTACACCTTC
TRBD1	TRBV6-1	.	TRBJ1-1	CASSFGTALNTEAFF	TGTGCCAGCAGTTTCGGGACAGCCCTGAACACTGAAGCTTTCTTT
.	TRBV2	.	TRBJ1-2	CASHTGIYGYTF	TGTGCCAGCCATACAGGGATTTATGGCTACACCTTC
TRBD2	TRBV5-4	.	TRBJ2-7	CASSSGTSNTYEQYF	TGTGCCAGCAGCTCTGGGACTAGCAATACCTACGAGCAGTACTTC
TRBD1	TRBV29-1	once	TRBJ1-3	CSATGHRSGQGNTIYF	TGCAGCGCCACAGGCCACAGGTCGGGACAGGGGAACACCATATATTTT
.	TRBV7-9	.	TRBJ2-7	CASSRNTDREQYF	TGTGCCAGCAGCCGGAATACAGATCGCGAGCAGTACTTC
.	TRBV18	.	TRBJ2-2	CASYARSTGELFF	TGTGCCAGCTACGCCCGGTCCACCGGGGAGCTGTTTTTT